This TCR beta chain was recovered during a study of T cells after posttransplantation cyclophosphamide. Study findings and constraints: Blood and skin or GI T cell repertoires showed limited TRB overlap.

The CDR3 contains 13 residues. Germline values: CDR1 SGHRS, CDR2 YFSETQ. V lost 0 bases and J 4 bases, leaving 7 bases between the germline ends. The table came from immunoSEQ multiplex PCR; TCRdb's copy has only in-frame clones and leaves some out. The repertoire has more than 15,000 clones, 85% of them found once; the top ten carry under 30%. On this clone: The antigen remains undetermined.

Controls had myeloablative marrow grafts with methotrexate and calcineurin inhibitor, sampled at 1 year. This sample comprised PBMCs, obtained after allogeneic stem cell transplant with calcineurin inhibitor and methotrexate. The chain has TRBV5-1 and TRBJ1-2; D remains ambiguous. The source of this sequence is a female patient in her late teens or twenties who received an allogeneic stem cell transplant from an unrelated donor, was CMV-positive, and had acute and chronic GVHD. Among the T cells, some may be from the graft donor. The CDR3 nucleotides read TGCGCCAGCAGCTTGGCCGACATCTATGGCTACACCTTC. This codes for CASSLADIYGYTF. Using reference TRBV5-1 and TRBJ1-2 for the parts outside the CDR3, the full variable domain is KAGVTQTPRYLIKTRGQQVTLSCSPISGHRSVSWYQQTPGQGLQFLFEYFSETQRNKGNFPGRFSGRQFSNSRSEMNVSTLELGDSALYLCASSLADIYGYTFGSGTRLTVV.